This T cell receptor beta chain stems from a study of neurological immune-mediated disorders. The healthy controls volunteered at a blood bank in Maryland, USA. The starting material, 2 million PBMCs stored at -80 C, gave rise to the unsorted libraries. This clonotype occurred once. The junction departs from germline at one end; a sequencing error may be responsible. The CDR3 extends over 17 amino acids. Each TCR transcript was tagged with a 10-nucleotide random UMI during 5'RACE. Over 180 million TCR-beta sequences (from 15-18 subjects) were yielded by each sequencing run. In TCRdb, the 5' RACE reads were re-called with MiXCR into one record per CDR3 protein. The sample records around 40,000 distinct CDR3 sequences, approximately 12% being singletons.

The V gene is TRBV12-3 or TRBV12-4, the J gene TRBJ2-7; D is perhaps TRBD2 (7 bases). This TCR came from a female donor in good health. Sequencing was done on a sample of PBMCs. CDR3 sequence reads: CASTQSWGGQFSYEQHF. DNA for the CDR3: TGTGCCAGCACCCAATCGTGGGGGGGGCAGTTCTCCTACGAGCAGCACTTC.